Presented here are 32 T cell receptor beta chains from one specimen sequenced in a study of neurological immune-mediated disorders. TCRdb fed the 5' RACE reads into MiXCR, producing one record per CDR3 protein. The sample holds 17,000 or so distinct CDR3 sequences; about 11% are singletons and the top ten take over 25%. Sequencing used CD8+ T cells from blood. The receptor source for this set is a woman aged 45-60 years in good health.

The chain links TRBV30 to TRBJ2-1; the match to TRBD2 covers 10 bases. The V segment lost 5 bases and the J segment 3 bases; nucleotides outside the gene matches: 1. This CDR3 has 13 residues. Germline V CDR1 and CDR2: GTSNPN, SVGIG (reference sequence). This chain's CDR3 is CAWGLADYNEQFF. The CDR3 nucleotides are TGTGCCTGGGGACTAGCGGACTACAATGAGCAGTTCTTC. Using reference TRBV30 and TRBJ2-1 for the parts outside the CDR3, the full variable domain is SQTIHQWPATLVQPVGSPLSLECTVEGTSNPNLYWYRQAAGRGLQLLFYSVGIGQISSEVPQNLSASRPQDRQFILSSKKLLLSDSGFYLCAWGLADYNEQFFGPGTRLTVL.

This clonotype has at least ten counts. This chain links TRBV4-2 with TRBJ2-1, with D unresolved. Germline V CDR1 and CDR2: LGHNA, YNFKEQ. Deletions cut 7 bases from V and 8 bases from J, with 21 bases between. This CDR3 has 15 amino acids. CDR3 region: CASTPRWALADEQFF. The CDR3 DNA reads TGTGCCAGCACCCCCCGATGGGCCCTCGCCGATGAGCAGTTCTTC.

Judged by abundance, this clonotype is large (0.1 to 1%). The V call is TRBV27, the J call TRBJ2-7, with D unclear. The V gene's germline CDR1 is MNHEY and CDR2 SMNVEV (reference sequence). Trimming removed 0 bases at V and 3 bases at J, with 15 bases between. There are 16 residues in the CDR3. The CDR3 DNA reads as TGTGCCAGCAGTTTATCGACATCAACTTTAGACTACGAGCAGTACTTC. This gives the protein CASSLSTSTLDYEQYF.

This chain joins TRBV10-3 and TRBJ1-1; 12 bases map to TRBD1. V dropped 6 bases and J dropped 6; count of bases not matched to a gene: 5. Germline V lookup: CDR1 ENHRY, CDR2 SYGVKD. The CDR3 is 14 amino acids. The CDR3 DNA is TGTGCCATCAGGGGACAGGGGGCGCTCCCTGAAGCTTTCTTT. This sequence encodes CAIRGQGALPEAFF.

V is TRBV3-1 and J is TRBJ2-1, with TRBD2 identical over 10 bases. Germline V lookup: CDR1 LGHDT, CDR2 YNNKEL (reference sequence). CDR3 length equals 14 residues. After removal of 4 bases from V and 9 bases from J, the junction contained 6 bases not matched to a gene. The CDR3 is CASSLGLASVEQFF. The CDR3 DNA reads TGTGCCAGCAGCCTGGGACTAGCGAGCGTTGAGCAGTTCTTC.

This clonotype was seen at least ten times. V is TRBV19 and J is TRBJ1-2; D is undetermined. This CDR3 has 13 amino acids. CDR1 and CDR2 from the germline V gene are LNHDA and SQIVND (reference sequence). Trimming removed 5 bases at V and 4 bases at J, with 11 bases between. CDR3 DNA: TGTGCCAGTAGTGGCGGACGTCCCTATGGCTACACCTTC. It specifies CASSGGRPYGYTF.

The chain links TRBV5-1 to TRBJ2-3; the D gene is possibly TRBD2 (5 bases). Looked up from germline, CDR1 is SGHRS and CDR2 is YFSETQ. The CDR3 spans 18 residues. V was clipped by 0 bases and J by 0 bases, with 17 bases between them. This CDR3 reads CASSLARTSLASTDTQYF. CDR3 DNA sequence: TGCGCCAGCAGCTTGGCAAGAACCAGCCTAGCTAGCACAGATACGCAGTATTTT. Based on the CDR3 plus reference TRBV5-1 and TRBJ2-3, the full variable domain is KAGVTQTPRYLIKTRGQQVTLSCSPISGHRSVSWYQQTPGQGLQFLFEYFSETQRNKGNFPGRFSGRQFSNSRSEMNVSTLELGDSALYLCASSLARTSLASTDTQYFGPGTRLTVL.

This clonotype has a count of ten or more. This chain links TRBV19 with TRBJ2-7; 9 bases match TRBD2. Germline assignment: CDR1 LNHDA and CDR2 SQIVND (reference sequence). The CDR3 sequence is 13 residues long. J lost 5 bases, V lost 5 bases, and 4 bases had no gene match. The CDR3 region has the DNA TGTGCCAGTAGTCGGACTAGCGCGGACGAGCAGTACTTC. Its protein is CASSRTSADEQYF.

In this sample, this clonotype turned up many times. This chain uses TRBV27 with TRBJ2-7, with TRBD2 identical over 10 bases. The junction had 17 bases not matched to a gene; V was cut back by 6 bases and J by 3 bases. CDR3 length equals 18 residues. Germline V gene sequence: CDR1 MNHEY, CDR2 SMNVEV (reference sequence). The CDR3 spells CASRGSRVASGSFYEQYF. The DNA for the CDR3 is TGTGCCAGCAGAGGTAGCAGGGTGGCTAGCGGGAGTTTCTACGAGCAGTACTTC.

The V and J genes are TRBV20-1 and TRBJ2-7; 7 nucleotides line up with TRBD2. CDR1 DFQATT and CDR2 SNEGSKA come from the germline V gene (reference sequence). Germline trimming cut 4 bases from V and 6 bases from J; bases unmatched to any gene: 24. This CDR3 has 18 amino acids. The CDR3 coding sequence is TGCAGTGCTACCCCTGAAGGTCGTGGCGGGAGTCGACCCCGCGAGCAGTACTTC. Encoded protein: CSATPEGRGGSRPREQYF.

This clonotype was observed many times. The V and J genes are TRBV27 and TRBJ2-3; 9 bases are shared with TRBD2. There are 14 residues in the CDR3. V was pared by 8 bases and J by 5 bases, with 8 bases of the junction left unmatched. Germline loops: CDR1 MNHEY, CDR2 SMNVEV (reference sequence). Written as DNA, the CDR3 is TGTGCCAGCCTTGCAAGCGGGGGGTTAGATACGCAGTATTTT. Its translation is CASLASGGLDTQYF.

This clonotype was found many times. The rearrangement joins TRBV28 to TRBJ2-2; D is unresolved. This CDR3 is built from 13 residues. CDR1 MDHEN and CDR2 SYDVKM come from the germline V gene. Between the trimmed V and J ends, which lost 2 bases and 7 bases, there was a span of 8 bases. The CDR3 sequence is CASSLIGIGELFF. The CDR3 DNA is TGTGCCAGCAGTTTAATTGGTATCGGGGAGCTGTTTTTT.

This clonotype was picked up many times. The chain links TRBV20-1 to TRBJ1-4; 9 positions match TRBD1. V shed 0 bases, J shed 7 bases, and the junction held 3 bases outside the gene matches. The CDR3 has 14 amino acids. Germline values: CDR1 DFQATT, CDR2 SNEGSKA (reference sequence). The chain's CDR3 is CSARDRDRAEKLFF. The CDR3 DNA sequence: TGCAGTGCTAGAGACCGGGACAGGGCTGAAAAACTGTTTTTT.

The rearrangement uses TRBV28 and TRBJ2-1; 9 bases are a match to TRBD1. J lost 8 bases, V lost 7 bases, and 12 bases had no gene match. The CDR3 is 15 amino acids. The germline V gene encodes CDR1 MDHEN and CDR2 SYDVKM. The CDR3 bases are TGTGCCAGCACCCAGCCGGGACAGGGACCCGATGAGCAGTTCTTC. This gives the protein CASTQPGQGPDEQFF.

This clonotype has ten or more counts. J is TRBJ2-7 and V is TRBV6-6; 8 bases fit TRBD1. The CDR3 covers 14 residues. Looked up from germline, CDR1 is MNHNY and CDR2 is SVGAGI (reference sequence). With 7 bases clipped from V and 5 bases from J, the junction kept 10 bases outside the gene matches. The CDR3: CASTHQDREHEQYF. The CDR3 nucleotides are TGTGCCAGCACCCACCAGGACAGGGAGCACGAGCAGTACTTC.

This clonotype was detected many times. The chain joins TRBV2 to TRBJ1-3; tentative D call: TRBD1 (5 bases). The V end was cut by 0 bases, the J end by 9 bases, with 12 bases between. The CDR3 is made up of 14 amino acids. Germline-derived CDR1 and CDR2 are SNHLY and FYNNEI. CDR3 sequence reads: CASSEALDNLTIYF. CDR3 DNA sequence: TGTGCCAGCAGTGAAGCGCTGGACAATCTCACCATATATTTT.

This clonotype has a count of ten or more. The chain joins TRBV7-2 to TRBJ2-7; TRBD1 matches 7 bases. J was trimmed by 6 bases and V by 0 bases; bases with no gene match: 11. Germline-derived CDR1 and CDR2 are SGHTA and FQGNSA. The CDR3 is 16 residues long. The chain's CDR3 is CASSLAETGMFGEQYF. The CDR3 nucleotides are TGTGCCAGCAGCTTAGCCGAGACAGGGATGTTCGGCGAGCAGTACTTC.

Judged by abundance, this clonotype is medium-sized. The chain carries TRBV5-1 and TRBJ1-3, with a weak D call TRBD1 (5 bases). Trimming shortened V by 0 bases and J by 4 bases, and 8 bases separated the two germline ends. CDR3 length equals 14 residues. Germline CDR1 and CDR2: SGHRS and YFSETQ. CDR3 sequence: CASSLGGSGNTIYF. The CDR3 coding sequence is TGCGCCAGCAGCTTGGGGGGGTCCGGAAACACCATATATTTT.

The chain is built from TRBV6-6 and TRBJ2-7, with 7 positions matching TRBD2. Trimming cost V 2 bases and J 4 bases; bases outside gene matches: 8. The V gene's germline CDR1 is MNHNY and CDR2 SVGAGI (reference sequence). The CDR3 runs to 15 residues. The CDR3 region is CASSYKAGESYEQYF. The CDR3 nucleotides read TGTGCCAGCAGTTACAAGGCGGGGGAATCTTACGAGCAGTACTTC.

By proportion, this clonotype is large (0.1 to 1%). The genes are TRBV28 and TRBJ2-5; 9 bases are shared with TRBD2. The germline V gene has CDR1 MDHEN and CDR2 SYDVKM. The CDR3 runs 14 residues. J lost 5 bases, V lost 8 bases, and 9 bases had no gene match. The CDR3 coding sequence is TGTGCCAGCGGGAGAGCGGGGGGACCGGAGACCCAGTACTTC. Translation: CASGRAGGPETQYF. The full variable domain, its missing parts supplied by reference TRBV28 and TRBJ2-5, is DVKVTQSSRYLVKRTGEKVFLECVQDMDHENMFWYRQDPGLGLRLIYFSYDVKMKEKGDIPEGYSVSREKKERFSLILESASTNQTSMYLCASGRAGGPETQYFGPGTRLLVL.

This clonotype has ten or more counts. The chain has TRBV5-1 and TRBJ1-5; no firm D call. Trimming pared 5 bases from V and 0 bases from J, leaving 6 bases between. CDR1 is SGHRS and CDR2 is YFSETQ in the germline V gene. This CDR3 is built from 13 residues. CDR3 region: CASRGDSNQPQHF. The CDR3 nucleotides are TGCGCCAGCAGAGGAGATAGCAATCAGCCCCAGCATTTT.

This clonotype was counted between two and nine times. The rearrangement links TRBV20-1 to TRBJ2-1, with 7 bases lining up with TRBD2. V lost 0 bases and J lost 8; bases outside the gene matches: 7. The CDR3 contains 14 residues. CDR1 is DFQATT and CDR2 is SNEGSKA in the germline V gene (reference sequence). CDR3 DNA: TGCAGTGCTAGAGACCTGCGGGAGTTATATGAGCAGTTCTTC. It encodes CSARDLRELYEQFF.

This clonotype was seen at least ten times. This chain links TRBV28 with TRBJ2-2; D gene uncertain. The CDR3 contains 15 residues. Per germline, CDR1 MDHEN and CDR2 SYDVKM. Between the trimmed V and J ends, which lost 4 bases and 0 bases, there was a span of 9 bases. The CDR3 protein is CASSYSLANTGELFF. Here the CDR3 DNA reads TGTGCCAGCAGTTACAGCCTCGCGAACACCGGGGAGCTGTTTTTT. Using reference TRBV28 and TRBJ2-2 for the parts outside the CDR3, the full variable domain is DVKVTQSSRYLVKRTGEKVFLECVQDMDHENMFWYRQDPGLGLRLIYFSYDVKMKEKGDIPEGYSVSREKKERFSLILESASTNQTSMYLCASSYSLANTGELFFGEGSRLTVL.

Concerning this clonotype: At one boundary the junction diverges from the germline segment, which might be a read error. V and J are TRBV29-1 and TRBJ1-1; tentatively, D is TRBD1 (5 bases). CDR1 SQVTM and CDR2 ANQGSEA come from the germline V gene. The CDR3 loop spans 11 amino acids. As DNA, the CDR3 is TGCATCGTTGGACAGAACACTGAAGCTTTCTTT. It codes for CIVGQNTEAFF.

This clonotype was counted ten times or more. The chain links TRBV7-2 to TRBJ2-7; D might be TRBD1 or TRBD2, each matching 5 bases. CDR3 length equals 13 residues. Trimming cost V 5 bases and J 6 bases, with 14 bases left between them. Germline assignment: CDR1 SGHTA and CDR2 FQGNSA. CDR3 nucleotide sequence: TGTGCCAGCAGCCCATCCCAGGGACCCGAGCAGTACTTC. Its protein is CASSPSQGPEQYF.

Turning to this clonotype: Being one base from a much bigger clone, this may be a read error. The CDR3 region has the DNA TGTGGAACTAGTACAGCCTACAATGAGCAGTTCTTC. It yields the protein CGTSTAYNEQFF. The V call is TRBV7-8, the J call TRBJ2-1; TRBD2 is a possible D gene (5 bases). The germline gives CDR1 SGHVS, CDR2 FQNEAQ. The CDR3 is made up of 12 amino acids.

Ten or more counts support this clonotype. The rearrangement uses TRBV2 and TRBJ2-3, with D possibly matching TRBD2 (6 bases). Trimming stripped 7 bases from V and 8 bases from J, with 13 bases between. The V gene's germline CDR1 is SNHLY and CDR2 FYNNEI. This CDR3 comprises 12 residues. CDR3 nucleotides: TGTGCCAGCATTGGAGGGGTTGGTACGCAGTATTTT. Translating it yields CASIGGVGTQYF.

At least ten counts were recorded for this clonotype. The chain is built from TRBV3-1 and TRBJ2-7; 8 positions match TRBD2. The junction had 6 bases not matched to a gene; V was cut back by 1 base and J by 1 base. The germline V gene has CDR1 LGHDT and CDR2 YNNKEL (reference sequence). This CDR3 contains 16 residues. The CDR3, as DNA: TGTGCCAGCAGCCAAGTTGAGACTAGCGTTTCCTACGAGCAGTACTTC. The encoded protein is CASSQVETSVSYEQYF.

This clonotype was detected ten times or more. The CDR3 reads CASSERSEGPNEQFF. The CDR3 coding sequence is TGTGCCAGCAGTGAGCGCTCGGAGGGACCCAATGAGCAGTTCTTC. The chain links TRBV6-4 to TRBJ2-1; maybe TRBD2 (6 bases). In germline, CDR1 is MRHNA, CDR2 SNTAGT. CDR3 size: 15 residues. Trimming pared 3 bases from V and 6 bases from J, leaving 15 bases between.

As regards this clonotype: The junction departs from the called germline gene at one end, perhaps through a read error. The chain combines TRBV7-7 with TRBJ2-5, with a tentative D call TRBD2 (6 bases). CDR3 length: 16 amino acids. Germline lookup yields CDR1 SSHAT and CDR2 FNYEAQ (reference sequence). DNA for the CDR3: TGTGCTAGCAGCCCGAGACTAGGCGTTATACAAGAGACCCAGTACTTC. Its protein is CASSPRLGVIQETQYF.

This clonotype was recorded at least ten times. V and J are TRBV18 and TRBJ2-1; D gene unclear. The CDR3 is 16 amino acids. V shed 0 bases and J shed 2 bases, with 11 bases lying between them. Germline V gives CDR1 KGHSH, CDR2 LQKENI. The CDR3 region is CASSPPALTPYNEQFF. In DNA form, the CDR3 reads TGTGCCAGCTCACCACCGGCCCTGACACCCTACAATGAGCAGTTCTTC.

The V and J genes are TRBV6-6 and TRBJ1-1; maybe TRBD1 (5 bases). Germline values: CDR1 MNHNY, CDR2 SVGAGI (reference sequence). With 6 bases removed from V and 3 bases from J, the gap between germline ends came to 14 bases. This CDR3 is built from 14 residues. DNA for the CDR3: TGTGCCAGCAGCCCCAGGGTAAGATACACTGAAGCTTTCTTT. It specifies CASSPRVRYTEAFF.